One T cell receptor beta chain is described in this entry. Clones were read by immunoSEQ multiplex PCR, and TCRdb kept only the in-frame ones, dropping some. The sample lists 130,000 or so clones; under 95% were seen once. This sample is part of a study of control samples from healthy donors and cancer patients. The trim removed 10 bases at V and 3 bases at J, leaving 9 bases unmatched. The V gene's germline CDR1 is ENHRY and CDR2 SYGVKD. The CDR3 runs to 13 residues. Sequences were obtained from blood. This TCR was recovered from a man aged 40-50 years in good health. This rearrangement joins TRBV10-3 to TRBJ2-7, with 7 bases lining up with TRBD1. CDR3 sequence: CATTPGQHYEQYF. CDR3 coding DNA: TGTGCCACCACACCGGGACAGCACTACGAGCAGTACTTC.